The subject of this entry is one T cell receptor beta chain. Its antigen is unidentified. The study enrolled patients aged 18 to 65 with newly diagnosed hyperthyroidism of under 2 months' duration. PBMCs were collected from an approximately 9.3 ml volume of fresh peripheral blood. The source material, RNA transcripts, was used to amplify TCR beta CDR3 regions. First-round RT-PCR of the TCR CDR3 relied on the HTBI primer set. TCRdb redid the calling of the multiplex PCR reads with MiXCR, one entry per CDR3 protein. The table includes just under 750,000 distinct CDR3 sequences, 35% detected once. This specimen comes from a study of T cells in Graves' hyperthyroidism and ophthalmopathy. Study-wide points: Most expanded thyroid clonotypes above 0.001 also appeared in blood. With a median lead of around 5.9 months before onset, the model predicted ophthalmopathy.

CDR3 length equals 15 residues. Germline-derived CDR1 and CDR2 are LNHDA and SQIVND (reference sequence). Trimming cost V 6 bases and J 4 bases; bases outside gene matches: 9. The chain employs TRBV19 and TRBJ1-1; 9 bases are shared with TRBD1. Sequencing input: blood. This clonotype originated in a woman aged 35 to 49 with Graves' hyperthyroidism. CDR3 residues: CASSATGGWGTEAFF. CDR3 bases: TGTGCCAGTAGCGCTACAGGGGGCTGGGGCACTGAAGCTTTCTTT.